Below, 28 T cell receptor beta chains from the same sample are listed, as sequenced in a study of cytomegalovirus exposure and HLA in healthy donors. Use of 60 Vbeta and 13 Jbeta primers characterized the PCR. Sequencing was performed with immunoSEQ multiplex PCR; in TCRdb, only in-frame clones are kept and a portion is missing. The repertoire holds 180,000 or so clones, with 80% as singletons. Sequencing used PBMCs. Every receptor here comes from a girl between 5 and 17 years old in good health and CMV-seropositive.

This chain links TRBV14 with TRBJ1-1, with TRBD1 as a possible D gene (5 bases). The CDR3 runs to 15 residues. Germline CDR1 and CDR2: SGHDN and FVKESK. Trimming cost V 4 bases and J 1 base, with 13 bases left between them. The CDR3 loop reads CASSPRPGENTEAFF. The CDR3 DNA sequence: TGTGCCAGCAGCCCCCGTCCGGGGGAGAACACTGAAGCTTTCTTT.

This chain joins TRBV5-6 and TRBJ1-1; D might be TRBD1 (5 bases). In germline, CDR1 is SGHDT, CDR2 YYEEEE. The CDR3 runs 12 residues. The V and J ends lost 1 base and 5 bases respectively, with 6 bases between them. For the CDR3, the DNA is TGTGCCAGCAGCTTGAAGGGGACTGAAGCTTTCTTT. Protein: CASSLKGTEAFF.

Turning to this clone: The junction does not match germline at one end; this may be a read error. The chain links TRBV10-3 to TRBJ2-6, with D maybe TRBD2 (6 bases). The germline gives CDR1 ENHRY, CDR2 SYGVKD. CDR3 length: 17 residues. CDR3 loop: CAVGGGRVRSEANVLTF. The CDR3 region has the DNA TGTGCCGTCGGGGGAGGCAGAGTCCGCTCTGAGGCCAACGTCCTGACTTTC.

This clone has just one count. The chain is built from TRBV6-1 and TRBJ1-5, with D possibly matching TRBD1 (5 bases). Per the germline V gene, CDR1 is MNHNS and CDR2 is SASEGT. The CDR3 is 16 amino acids. Between the trimmed V and J ends, which lost 1 base and 2 bases, there was a span of 12 bases. The CDR3 bases are TGTGCCAGCAGTGAAGGAAGGGGTAAGGGCAATCAGCCCCAGCATTTT. Amino acids: CASSEGRGKGNQPQHF.

This clone was picked up a small number of times. This chain uses TRBV10-2 with TRBJ2-7; 9 nucleotides line up with TRBD1. CDR1 is WSHSY, CDR2 SAAADI, per germline. V shed 3 bases, J shed 4 bases, and the junction held 1 base outside the gene matches. The CDR3 loop spans 13 amino acids. CDR3 protein: CASSEQGAYEQYF. In DNA, the CDR3 is TGCGCCAGCAGTGAACAGGGGGCGTACGAGCAGTACTTC.

The chain has TRBV11-2 and TRBJ1-1; D not certain. The CDR3 runs 14 residues. The germline V gene has CDR1 SGHAT and CDR2 FQNNGV. V was shortened by 3 bases and J by 1 base, with 9 bases between the two germline ends. The CDR3 reads CASSFGIGNTEAFF. CDR3 DNA: TGTGCCAGCAGCTTCGGGATCGGGAACACTGAAGCTTTCTTT.

CDR3: CASSGLSEKLFF. In DNA, the CDR3 is TGTGCCAGCAGTGGCCTATCTGAAAAACTGTTTTTT. The chain joins TRBV25-1 to TRBJ1-4, with D unresolved. Germline V gene data show CDR1 as MGHDK and CDR2 as SYGVNS. The CDR3 is 12 residues long. V was clipped by 4 bases and J by 7 bases, with 7 bases between them.

CDR3: CASSPGTGTLYGYTF. DNA of the CDR3: TGTGCCAGCAGTCCCGGGACAGGGACCCTCTATGGCTACACCTTC. The V gene is TRBV6-5, the J gene TRBJ1-2; 9 bases align to TRBD1. CDR3 length: 15 amino acids. The V gene end was trimmed by 5 bases and the J gene end by 4 bases; junction bases not matched to a gene: 8. Germline assignment: CDR1 MNHEY and CDR2 SVGAGI.

The J gene is TRBJ2-1, the V gene TRBV21-1; the DNA was not compared with TRBD2, the D call given in the table. TRBV21-1 is a pseudogene. The CDR3 spans 16 residues. CDR3: CASSIASGGTYNEQFF. The CDR3 nucleotides are TGTGCCAGCAGCATTGCTAGCGGGGGGACCTACAATGAGCAGTTCTTC.

The J gene is TRBJ1-2, the V gene TRBV14, with D uncertain. The ends were cut back, 2 bases at V and 8 bases at J, with 12 bases in the middle. The CDR3 loop spans 13 amino acids. Germline CDR1 SGHDN, CDR2 FVKESK. The CDR3 coding sequence is TGTGCCAGCAGCCAATTTAGAGGGAACGGCTACACCTTC. Its protein is CASSQFRGNGYTF. The entire variable domain, with the rest obtained from reference TRBV14 and TRBJ1-2, is as follows: EAGVTQFPSHSVIEKGQTVTLRCDPISGHDNLYWYRRVMGKEIKFLLHFVKESKQDESGMPNNRFLAERTGGTYSTLKVQPAELEDSGVYFCASSQFRGNGYTFGSGTRLTVV.

The chain couples TRBV6-1 to TRBJ2-1, with D unresolved. The CDR3 is 15 amino acids. V was trimmed by 4 bases and J by 4 bases, leaving 14 bases between them. Germline V gene sequence: CDR1 MNHNS, CDR2 SASEGT. CDR3 residues: CASSGSDNVYNEQFF. The CDR3 DNA reads as TGTGCCAGCAGTGGATCCGACAACGTATACAATGAGCAGTTCTTC.

The rearrangement joins TRBV19 to TRBJ1-2; a possible D gene is TRBD1 (5 bases). V lost 6 bases, J lost 7 bases, and 21 bases lay in between. Germline V gene sequence: CDR1 LNHDA, CDR2 SQIVND (reference sequence). The CDR3 extends over 15 amino acids. The CDR3 region is CASSPAPPGRGGYTF. The CDR3 DNA reads TGTGCCAGTAGCCCTGCCCCCCCAGGGAGGGGTGGCTACACCTTC.

The chain is built from TRBV6-5 and TRBJ2-7; 8 nucleotides align to TRBD1. The CDR3 runs 14 residues. In germline, CDR1 is MNHEY, CDR2 SVGAGI. V dropped 8 bases and J dropped 5; count of bases not matched to a gene: 11. The CDR3 DNA follows: TGTGCCAGCTCTCTCAGGGGGCTCGCTAACGAGCAGTACTTC. Amino acids: CASSLRGLANEQYF.

This chain links TRBV4-1 with TRBJ2-1, with D perhaps matching TRBD2 (5 bases). Looked up from germline, CDR1 is MGHRA and CDR2 is YSYEKL. This CDR3 has 16 amino acids. V lost 0 bases, J lost 10 bases, and 19 bases lay in between. The CDR3 is CASSQDPASPWREQFF. The CDR3 coding sequence is TGCGCCAGCAGCCAAGATCCGGCTAGCCCTTGGAGAGAGCAGTTCTTC.

For this clone: At one end the junction does not follow the germline gene, possibly because of a read error. This chain links TRBV5-1 with TRBJ2-5; 14 bases map to TRBD2. This CDR3 region has 16 residues. CDR1 is SGHRS and CDR2 is YFSETQ in the germline V gene. The CDR3 DNA sequence: TGCGCCAGCAGCACCGGGACTAGCGGGAGACGGGAGACCCGGTACTTC. It yields the protein CASSTGTSGRRETRYF.

V and J are TRBV7-2 and TRBJ2-2; D gene ambiguous. Germline V gene lookup returns CDR1 SGHTA and CDR2 FQGNSA. The CDR3 covers 13 residues. V lost 7 bases and J lost 1, with 7 bases in between. CDR3 bases: TGTGCCAGCACCCTTAGGAACACCGGGGAGCTGTTTTTT. Translation gives CASTLRNTGELFF.

The rearrangement joins TRBV18 to TRBJ2-1; D unclear. V lost 3 bases and J 0 bases, leaving 9 bases between the germline ends. Germline V CDR1 and CDR2: KGHSH, LQKENI. The CDR3 contains 15 residues. CDR3 in DNA: TGTGCCAGCTCACCCATTGAGAGCTCCTACAATGAGCAGTTCTTC. It specifies CASSPIESSYNEQFF.

This chain uses TRBV5-1 with TRBJ2-2; maybe TRBD2 (5 bases). Germline CDR1 is SGHRS and CDR2 is YFSETQ. V lost 5 bases and J 7 bases, leaving 18 bases between the germline ends. This CDR3 spans 15 amino acids. DNA for the CDR3: TGCGCCAGCAGAGAACGGGATAGTTGGAACGGGGAGCTGTTTTTT. Encoded protein: CASRERDSWNGELFF.

The V call is TRBV19, the J call TRBJ2-3, with unresolved D. The CDR3 is made up of 13 amino acids. Germline V gene data show CDR1 as LNHDA and CDR2 as SQIVND (reference sequence). V lost 3 bases, J lost 2 bases, and 6 bases lay in between. The CDR3 here is CASSIQFTDTQYF. CDR3 DNA sequence: TGTGCCAGTAGTATCCAGTTCACAGATACGCAGTATTTT.

This clone has only a few counts. The genes are TRBV6-5 and TRBJ1-4; perhaps TRBD1 as D (5 bases). V lost 0 bases to trimming and J lost 0 bases, with 8 bases between them. Per the germline V gene, CDR1 is MNHEY and CDR2 is SVGAGI. The CDR3 covers 16 residues. CDR3 sequence (DNA): TGTGCCAGCAGTTACTCCGACAGACCAACTAATGAAAAACTGTTTTTT. Encoded protein: CASSYSDRPTNEKLFF.

The chain carries TRBV2 and TRBJ1-4, with D perhaps TRBD1 (5 bases). Deletions cut 9 bases from V and 5 bases from J, with 22 bases between. This CDR3 spans 16 amino acids. Germline values: CDR1 SNHLY, CDR2 FYNNEI. As DNA, the CDR3 is TGTGCCAGTACGCGGGCCCAGGGAGGGATAAATGAAAAACTGTTTTTT. The encoded protein is CASTRAQGGINEKLFF.

The chain recombines TRBV7-9 with TRBJ1-2; the D gene is possibly TRBD1 (6 bases). Germline CDR1 SEHNR, CDR2 FQNEAQ (reference sequence). The V end was cut by 2 bases, the J end by 4 bases, with 11 bases between. This CDR3 spans 14 amino acids. CDR3 amino acids: CASSLSGTIYGYTF. Written as DNA, the CDR3 is TGTGCCAGCAGCTTAAGCGGGACAATCTATGGCTACACCTTC.

This clone has just one count. The chain links TRBV14 to TRBJ2-5; 8 positions agree with TRBD1. Per the germline V gene, CDR1 is SGHDN and CDR2 is FVKESK. With 1 base clipped from V and 5 bases from J, the junction kept 6 bases outside the gene matches. CDR3 length: 15 amino acids. The CDR3 loop reads CASSQVGQGRETQYF. CDR3 in DNA: TGTGCCAGCAGCCAAGTCGGACAGGGTAGGGAGACCCAGTACTTC.

The chain employs TRBV19 and TRBJ2-7, with 7 bases identical to TRBD2. The CDR3 runs to 13 residues. CDR1 and CDR2 (germline): LNHDA, SQIVND (reference sequence). The V and J ends lost 5 bases and 6 bases, in that order; junction bases with no gene match: 7. The CDR3 DNA reads as TGTGCCAGTAGTCCTGACCGGGGGGTCGAGCAGTACTTC. It codes for CASSPDRGVEQYF.

The chain is built from TRBV6-6 and TRBJ2-5; TRBD2 matches 10 bases. Germline V CDR1 and CDR2: MNHNY, SVGAGI (reference sequence). The CDR3 is made up of 15 amino acids. V lost 1 base, J lost 5 bases, and 4 bases stayed unmatched. CDR3 region: CASSYLAGGGETQYF. DNA of the CDR3: TGTGCCAGCAGTTACTTAGCGGGAGGCGGGGAGACCCAGTACTTC.

The chain is built from TRBV29-1 and TRBJ1-4; 7 bases are shared with TRBD1. The V and J ends lost 5 bases and 2 bases, in that order; junction bases with no gene match: 2. This CDR3 is built from 13 residues. Germline V gene sequence: CDR1 SQVTM, CDR2 ANQGSEA. The DNA for the CDR3 is TGCAGCGTTTCAGGGGGTACTAATGAAAAACTGTTTTTT. It translates to CSVSGGTNEKLFF.

The V and J genes are TRBV19 and TRBJ2-6; unclear D gene. The CDR3 covers 17 residues. V lost 1 base to trimming and J lost 0 bases, with 10 bases between them. From germline, CDR1 is LNHDA and CDR2 SQIVND (reference sequence). CDR3 DNA: TGTGCCAGTAGTATAGCCAGGCCTGGCTCTGGGGCCAACGTCCTGACTTTC. It is translated as CASSIARPGSGANVLTF.

This clone was observed a few times. The rearrangement links TRBV6-5 to TRBJ2-1; TRBD2 agrees at 7 bases. The CDR3 is made up of 14 amino acids. The germline CDR1 and CDR2 sequences are MNHEY and SVGAGI. Germline trimming cut 10 bases from V and 9 bases from J; bases unmatched to any gene: 15. CDR3 loop: CATQRGLRFSEQFF. As DNA, the CDR3 is TGTGCCACCCAGCGGGGACTCCGGTTCAGTGAGCAGTTCTTC.